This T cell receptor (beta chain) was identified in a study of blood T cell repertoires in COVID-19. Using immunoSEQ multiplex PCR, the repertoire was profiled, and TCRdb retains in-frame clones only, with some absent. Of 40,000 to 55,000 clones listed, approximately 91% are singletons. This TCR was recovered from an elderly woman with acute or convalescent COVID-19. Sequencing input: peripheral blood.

The CDR3 DNA sequence: TGTGCCAGCATTTTGCCCTCGGACACCACCCCTGCGCTCTACGAGCAGTACTTC. It is translated as CASILPSDTTPALYEQYF. The rearrangement links TRBV6-4 to TRBJ2-7; a possible D gene is TRBD1 (5 bases). Germline loops: CDR1 MRHNA, CDR2 SNTAGT. This CDR3 is 18 amino acids long. V was trimmed by 7 bases and J by 3 bases, leaving 28 bases between them.